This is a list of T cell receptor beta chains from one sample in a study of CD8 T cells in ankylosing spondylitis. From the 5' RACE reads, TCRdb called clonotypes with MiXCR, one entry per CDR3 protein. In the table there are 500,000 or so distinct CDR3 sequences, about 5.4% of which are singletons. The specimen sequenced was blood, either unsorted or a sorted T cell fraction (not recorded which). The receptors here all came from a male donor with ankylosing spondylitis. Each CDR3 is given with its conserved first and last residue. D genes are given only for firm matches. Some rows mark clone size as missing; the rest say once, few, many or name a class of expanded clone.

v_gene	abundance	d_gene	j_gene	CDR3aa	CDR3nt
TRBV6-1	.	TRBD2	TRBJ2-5	CASRGTSGPGAQYF	TGTGCCAGCAGGGGGACTAGCGGGCCTGGGGCCCAGTACTTC
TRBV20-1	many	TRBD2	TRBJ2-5	CSARGLAGSRETQYF	TGCAGTGCTAGGGGTCTAGCGGGAAGCAGGGAGACCCAGTACTTC
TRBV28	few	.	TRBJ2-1	CASSSGLFSLDEQFF	TGTGCCAGCAGTTCAGGCCTGTTTTCCTTGGATGAGCAGTTCTTC
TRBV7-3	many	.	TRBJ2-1	CASSLSIRGGEQFF	TGTGCCAGCAGCTTAAGTATCCGGGGCGGGGAGCAGTTCTTC
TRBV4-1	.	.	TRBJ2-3	CASSQAIGAQQYF	TGCGCCAGCAGCCAAGCTATAGGGGCGCAGCAGTATTTT
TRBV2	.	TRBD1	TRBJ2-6	CASPGQVVPGANVLTF	TGTGCCAGCCCGGGACAGGTTGTACCTGGGGCCAACGTCCTGACTTTC
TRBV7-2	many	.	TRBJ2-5	CASSLVAVNQETQYF	TGTGCCAGCAGCTTAGTGGCGGTAAACCAAGAGACCCAGTACTTC
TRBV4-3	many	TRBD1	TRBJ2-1	CASSPTTGGGRNEQFF	TGCGCCAGCAGCCCCACGACAGGGGGCGGCCGGAATGAGCAGTTCTTC
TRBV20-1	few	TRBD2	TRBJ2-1	CSASPTSGIYNEQFF	TGCAGTGCTAGTCCGACTAGCGGGATCTACAATGAGCAGTTCTTC
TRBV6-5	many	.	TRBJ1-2	CASSYSQGLWGNYGYTF	TGTGCCAGCAGTTACTCCCAGGGGTTATGGGGTAACTATGGCTACACCTTC
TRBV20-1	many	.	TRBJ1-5	CSARDPGGPQPQHF	TGCAGTGCTAGAGACCCCGGGGGCCCCCAGCCCCAGCATTTT
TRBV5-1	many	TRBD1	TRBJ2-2	CASSFSPSRDSGELFF	TGCGCCAGCAGCTTCTCACCGTCCCGGGACAGCGGGGAGCTGTTTTTT
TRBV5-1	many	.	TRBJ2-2	CASSEKGVGELFF	TGCGCCAGCAGCGAAAAAGGGGTCGGGGAGCTGTTTTTT
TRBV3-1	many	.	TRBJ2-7	CASSQGRQAYEQYF	TGTGCCAGCAGCCAAGGACGGCAGGCCTACGAGCAGTACTTC
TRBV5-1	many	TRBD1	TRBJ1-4	CASSLTGDEKLFF	TGCGCCAGCAGCTTGACAGGGGACGAAAAACTGTTTTTT
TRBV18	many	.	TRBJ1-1	CASSPPGEQAFF	TGTGCCAGCTCACCCCCCGGGGAGCAAGCTTTCTTT
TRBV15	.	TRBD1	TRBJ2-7	CATSRGRDRAYEQYF	TGTGCCACCAGCAGAGGCCGGGACAGGGCCTACGAGCAGTACTTC
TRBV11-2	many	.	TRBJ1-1	CASSLDQMTEAFF	TGTGCCAGCAGCTTAGATCAGATGACTGAAGCTTTCTTT
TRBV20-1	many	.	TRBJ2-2	CSARDPTSGELFF	TGCAGTGCTAGAGATCCCACCAGCGGGGAGCTGTTTTTT
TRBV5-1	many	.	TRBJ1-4	CASSLGQSNEKLFF	TGTGCCAGCAGCTTAGGGCAGAGTAATGAAAAACTGTTTTTT
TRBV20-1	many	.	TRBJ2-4	CSASRPSGTKNIQYF	TGCAGTGCTAGTCGACCATCCGGGACCAAAAACATTCAGTACTTC
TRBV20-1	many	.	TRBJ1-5	CSALDSGLTASNQPQHF	TGCAGTGCATTGGACAGTGGGCTAACGGCTAGCAATCAGCCCCAGCATTTT
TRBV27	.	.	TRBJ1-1	CASSLSDRTEAFF	TGTGCCAGCAGTTTATCCGACAGGACTGAAGCTTTCTTT
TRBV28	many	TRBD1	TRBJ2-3	CASSPRQGSSTDTQYF	TGTGCCAGCAGTCCCAGACAGGGGTCTAGCACAGATACGCAGTATTTT
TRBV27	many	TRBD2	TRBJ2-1	CASSPILAGGGYNEQFF	TGTGCCAGCAGTCCGATCTTAGCGGGAGGGGGGTACAATGAGCAGTTCTTC
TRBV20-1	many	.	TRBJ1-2	CSAPRDSALYGYTF	TGCAGTGCTCCACGGGACTCAGCACTCTATGGCTACACCTTC
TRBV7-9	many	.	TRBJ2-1	CASSVGSYSYNEQFF	TGTGCCAGCAGCGTTGGTAGCTACTCCTACAATGAGCAGTTCTTC
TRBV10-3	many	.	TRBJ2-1	CAISESRLAYGEQFF	TGTGCCATCAGTGAGTCGCGACTGGCGTACGGGGAGCAGTTCTTC
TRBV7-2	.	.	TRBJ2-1	CASSLFQGRHNEQFF	TGTGCCAGCAGCTTATTCCAGGGGCGACACAATGAGCAGTTCTTC
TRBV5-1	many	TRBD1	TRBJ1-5	CAATGRGEPNQPQHF	TGCGCAGCGACAGGGCGAGGAGAACCTAATCAGCCCCAGCATTTT
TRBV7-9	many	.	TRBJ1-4	CASSSPEGWNEKLFF	TGTGCCAGCAGCTCGCCCGAGGGGTGGAATGAAAAACTGTTTTTT
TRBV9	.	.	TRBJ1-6	CASSTYSPVGSPLHF	TGTGCCAGCAGCACCTACTCCCCGGTCGGTTCACCCCTCCACTTT
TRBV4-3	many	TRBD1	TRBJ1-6	CASSPQGQGRSPLHF	TGCGCCAGCAGCCCCCAGGGACAGGGAAGGTCACCCCTCCACTTT
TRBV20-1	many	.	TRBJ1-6	CSARNAIVNSPLHF	TGCAGTGCTAGAAATGCGATAGTGAATTCACCCCTCCACTTT
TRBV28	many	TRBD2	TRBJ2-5	CASSLFGRDTQYF	TGTGCCAGCAGTTTATTTGGGAGGGATACCCAGTACTTC
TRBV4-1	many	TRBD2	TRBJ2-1	CASSQERTSGSDEQFF	TGCGCCAGCAGCCAAGAGCGGACTAGCGGGAGTGATGAGCAGTTCTTC
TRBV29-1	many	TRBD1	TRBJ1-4	CSVHRGTEKLFF	TGCAGCGTTCACAGGGGAACTGAAAAACTGTTTTTT
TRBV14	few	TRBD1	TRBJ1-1	CASSQTDRGRAFF	TGTGCCAGCAGCCAAACGGACAGGGGGCGAGCTTTCTTT
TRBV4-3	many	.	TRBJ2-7	CASSQDRARDPYEQYF	TGCGCCAGCAGCCAAGATCGGGCTAGGGACCCCTACGAGCAGTACTTC
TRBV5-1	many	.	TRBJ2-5	CASSGGKYQETQYF	TGCGCCAGCAGTGGAGGGAAGTACCAAGAGACCCAGTACTTC
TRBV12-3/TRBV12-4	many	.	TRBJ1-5	CASSLGYSQPQHF	TGTGCCAGCAGTTTAGGTTACAGTCAGCCCCAGCATTTT
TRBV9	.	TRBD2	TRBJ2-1	CASSFGTSGGREQFF	TGTGCCAGCAGCTTCGGGACTAGCGGGGGCCGGGAGCAGTTCTTC
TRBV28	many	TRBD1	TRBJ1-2	CASSTNSGQDGYTF	TGTGCCAGCAGTACTAATTCAGGACAGGATGGCTACACCTTC
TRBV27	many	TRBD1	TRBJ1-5	CASSLTGDIGNQPQHF	TGTGCCAGCAGTTTAACAGGGGATATAGGCAATCAGCCCCAGCATTTT
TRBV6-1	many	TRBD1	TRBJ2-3	CASSPRTGLTDTQYF	TGTGCCAGCAGTCCTCGGACAGGGCTCACAGATACGCAGTATTTT
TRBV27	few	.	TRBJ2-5	CASSLWERETQYF	TGTGCCAGCAGTTTATGGGAGAGAGAGACCCAGTACTTC
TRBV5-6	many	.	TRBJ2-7	CASSLRQAREQYF	TGTGCCAGCAGCTTGAGACAGGCTCGGGAGCAGTACTTC
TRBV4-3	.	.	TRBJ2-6	CASSQGTFSLGANVLTF	TGCGCCAGCAGCCAAGGGACATTCTCTCTGGGGGCCAACGTCCTGACTTTC